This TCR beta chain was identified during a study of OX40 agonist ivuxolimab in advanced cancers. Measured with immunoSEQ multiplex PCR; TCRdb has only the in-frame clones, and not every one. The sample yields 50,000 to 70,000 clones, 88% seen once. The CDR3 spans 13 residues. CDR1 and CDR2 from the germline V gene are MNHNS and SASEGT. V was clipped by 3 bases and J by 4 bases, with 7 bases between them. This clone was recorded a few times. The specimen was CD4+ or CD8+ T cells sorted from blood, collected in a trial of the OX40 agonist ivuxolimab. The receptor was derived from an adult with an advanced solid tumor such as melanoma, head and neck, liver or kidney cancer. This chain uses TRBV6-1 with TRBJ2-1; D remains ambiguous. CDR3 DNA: TGTGCCAGCAGTGATCGGGTTTACAATGAGCAGTTCTTC. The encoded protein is CASSDRVYNEQFF.